A selection of T cell receptor beta chains follows, all from one sample in a study of T cell responses to AZD1222 COVID-19 vaccine. Data came from immunoSEQ multiplex PCR; TCRdb stores just in-frame clones and leaves some out. The sample comprises 130,000 or so clones, 85% to 95% of which are singletons, and roughly 6.6% rests with the top ten. The starting material was peripheral blood, obtained on day 0 of AZD1222 vaccination. These receptors all come from an adult in good health. Each CDR3 is given with its conserved first and last residue. The D gene is left open where the match is weak. The listing skips clone size in some rows; elsewhere it reads once, few, many or a size class.

NA NA TRBJ1-2 TRBV5-4 TGTGCCAGCAGGGCCGTCAGTGGTCTTGAGGGGTATGGCTACACCTTC CASRAVSGLEGYGYTF
NA NA TRBJ1-2 TRBV21-1 TGTGCCAGCAGCCGGGAGGGGCGCGTGGATGGCTACACCTTC CASSREGRVDGYTF
NA NA TRBJ1-1 TRBV30 TGTGCCTGGAGGGGAGCAGGGATGAACACTGAAGCTTTCTTT CAWRGAGMNTEAFF
NA NA TRBJ2-7 TRBV7-8 TGTGCCAGCAGCTTTCACGACGAGCAGTACTTC CASSFHDEQYF
TRBD1 NA TRBJ2-7 TRBV3-1/TRBV3-2 TGTGCCAGCAGCCAAGAGACAGGGTCCTACGAGCAGTACTTC CASSQETGSYEQYF
TRBD2 NA TRBJ2-1 TRBV3-1/TRBV3-2 TGTGCCAGCAGCCAAGGCTCCGGGACTAGCGGACGCAATGAGCAGTTCTTC CASSQGSGTSGRNEQFF
TRBD1 few TRBJ1-2 TRBV12-3/TRBV12-4 TGTGCCAGCAGCCAGGGACAGCTGGAGGGCTACACCTTC CASSQGQLEGYTF
NA NA TRBJ1-5 TRBV7-8 TGTGCCAGCAGCTTAGTGGGGGAAAATCAGCCCCAGCATTTT CASSLVGENQPQHF
NA NA TRBJ1-1 TRBV7-3 TGTGCCAGCAGCTTAGGGGGGGCCGCTGAAGCTTTCTTT CASSLGGAAEAFF
TRBD2 NA TRBJ2-1 TRBV30 TGTGCCTGGACCGGGACTAGAGTTTCCCCCCAGTTCTTC CAWTGTRVSPQFF
TRBD1 NA TRBJ1-1 TRBV29-1 TGCAGCGGCCGAGGGCCCATCCGGGACAGCATGAACACTGAAGCTTTCTTT CSGRGPIRDSMNTEAFF
TRBD2 once TRBJ2-3 TRBV30 TGTGCCTGGACCCGTAGCGGGCTGGCAGATACGCAGTATTTT CAWTRSGLADTQYF
TRBD1 NA TRBJ2-7 TRBV23-1 TGCGCCAGCAGTCATTCGGGACAGGGGGCCCTGGAGTACTTC CASSHSGQGALEYF
NA NA TRBJ2-5 TRBV7-9 TGTGCCAGCAGCTCGTTGGGGAACGAAGAGACCCAGTACTTC CASSSLGNEETQYF
TRBD1 NA TRBJ2-7 TRBV2 TGTGCCAGCATCCGGGACAGGATGGTATCGTCCGAGCAGTACTTC CASIRDRMVSSEQYF
TRBD1 NA TRBJ2-7 TRBV7-6 TGTGCCAGCAGCTCCGGACAGGACCCCCTACGAGTGCAGTACTTC CASSSGQDPLRVQYF
NA NA TRBJ2-7 TRBV7-3 TGTGCCAGCAGCTTAAAGGTCAGGGGTTCCTACGAGCAGTACTTC CASSLKVRGSYEQYF
NA NA TRBJ2-7 TRBV6-5 TGTGCCAGCAGCCACGGGAGCTCCTACGAGCAGTACTTC CASSHGSSYEQYF
NA once TRBJ1-2 TRBV4-3 TGCGCCAGCAGCCAGGATCCCCCTCCAGCTAACTATGGCTACACCTTC CASSQDPPPANYGYTF
NA NA TRBJ2-3 TRBV4-3 TGCGCCAGCAGCCAAGATAGGAGCAGCACGCAGTATTTT CASSQDRSSTQYF
NA once TRBJ2-1 TRBV27 TGTGCCAGCAGACCCATCGGTAGGAACAATGAGCAGTTCTTC CASRPIGRNNEQFF
NA NA TRBJ1-5 TRBV7-9 TGTGCCAGCAGCTACGACAGCCAGCCCCAGCATTTT CASSYDSQPQHF
TRBD1 NA TRBJ2-3 TRBV30 TGTGCCTGGAGTGTAGGTGAGACAGGGGTGGCAGATACGCAGTATTTT CAWSVGETGVADTQYF
NA once TRBJ2-1 TRBV18 TGTGCCAGCTCAAACACGAGGACTGTCATAGCAAATGAGCAGTTCTTC CASSNTRTVIANEQFF
NA NA TRBJ1-1 TRBV6-5 TGTGCCAGCAGTTCTCCGAACACTGAAGCTTTCTTT CASSSPNTEAFF
TRBD1 NA TRBJ1-2 TRBV2 TGTGCCAGCAGTTCCTACAGGGGGCCAAACTATGGCTACACCTTC CASSSYRGPNYGYTF
TRBD2 NA TRBJ2-5 TRBV6-6 TGTGCCAGCAGCCTCGGGACTAGCCAAGAGACCCAGTACTTC CASSLGTSQETQYF